What follows are 10 T cell receptor beta chains derived from one specimen sequenced in a study of T cell responses to AZD1222 COVID-19 vaccine. Clones were sequenced by immunoSEQ multiplex PCR, and TCRdb holds only the in-frame ones, with some missing. Found here are approximately 150,000 clones, about 93% of them singletons; the top ten hold about 5%. The sample consisted of peripheral blood, taken on day 0 of AZD1222 vaccination. Receptors originate from an adult in good health.

The rearrangement joins TRBV27 to TRBJ2-7, with 7 bases matching TRBD1. Trimming took 2 bases from V and 3 from J; bases not matched to a gene: 4. Germline V gene lookup returns CDR1 MNHEY and CDR2 SMNVEV (reference sequence). The CDR3 length is 14 residues. DNA of the CDR3: TGTGCCAGCAGTTTAGGTCAGGGGGTCTACGAGCAGTACTTC. Protein sequence: CASSLGQGVYEQYF.

This clone appeared a single time. This chain connects TRBV9 to TRBJ2-2; 7 bases agree with TRBD2. The CDR3 is 17 residues long. Germline lookup yields CDR1 SGDLS and CDR2 YYNGEE. Trimming took 3 bases from V and 0 from J; bases not matched to a gene: 8. The CDR3 DNA is TGTGCCAGCAGCGCCCGTCGGGGAGGGTCGAACACCGGGGAGCTGTTTTTT. Translated: CASSARRGGSNTGELFF.

CDR3 residues: CATQPRGSTDTQYF. The CDR3 region has the DNA TGTGCCACCCAGCCCCGTGGTAGCACAGATACGCAGTATTTT. V and J are TRBV19 and TRBJ2-3; D is ambiguous. The CDR3 loop spans 14 amino acids. Trimming cost V 10 bases and J 0 bases, with 14 bases left between them. Per germline, CDR1 LNHDA and CDR2 SQIVND (reference sequence).

The rearrangement joins TRBV28 to TRBJ2-5, with TRBD1 matching over 7 bases. The CDR3 has 14 amino acids. In germline, CDR1 is MDHEN, CDR2 SYDVKM. J gave up 2 bases and V 4 bases, and 4 bases lay outside the gene matches. CDR3 sequence: CASSSRGKQETQYF. CDR3 coding DNA: TGTGCCAGCAGTTCCAGGGGGAAACAAGAGACCCAGTACTTC.

Concerning this clone: Compared with germline, one end of the junction differs, possibly owing to a read error. Additional DNA sequences in this sample encode the identical CDR3. The chain is built from TRBV3-1 (or the pseudogene TRBV3-2) and TRBJ2-7, with 12 nucleotides matching TRBD2. CDR1 is LGHDT, CDR2 YNNKEL, per germline (reference sequence). CDR3 length: 17 residues. The CDR3 nucleotides read TGCGCCAGCAGCCAAGGCCTAGCGGGGGGGGACGCCGGCGAGCAGTACTTC. Translated: CASSQGLAGGDAGEQYF.

The chain employs TRBV7-2 and TRBJ1-3; D gene uncertain. With 1 base removed from V and 1 base from J, the gap between germline ends came to 11 bases. Germline V CDR1 and CDR2: SGHTA, FQGNSA. This CDR3 region has 16 residues. CDR3 nucleotides: TGTGCCAGCAGCTTAGGACAATTCGGGTCTGGAAACACCATATATTTT. Residues: CASSLGQFGSGNTIYF.

V usage is TRBV18 and J usage is TRBJ2-7; TRBD1 agrees at 8 bases. The V and J ends lost 4 bases and 3 bases, in that order; junction bases with no gene match: 11. The CDR3 runs to 16 residues. The germline V gene has CDR1 KGHSH and CDR2 LQKENI. The CDR3 sequence is CASSLGDGQGLYEQYF. CDR3 bases: TGTGCCAGCTCACTCGGAGACGGACAGGGACTCTACGAGCAGTACTTC.

This chain links TRBV28 with TRBJ2-1; TRBD2 matches at 7 bases. Germline CDR1 is MDHEN and CDR2 is SYDVKM. The CDR3 has 16 residues. V shed 6 bases, J shed 0 bases, and the junction held 8 bases outside the gene matches. The CDR3 nucleotides read TGTGCCAGCAGACAAGGACTAGATAGCTCCTACAATGAGCAGTTCTTC. The encoded protein is CASRQGLDSSYNEQFF.

The rearrangement uses TRBV7-9 and TRBJ1-2; 10 positions agree with TRBD1. This CDR3 has 16 residues. Germline values: CDR1 SEHNR, CDR2 FQNEAQ (reference sequence). Unmatched junction bases numbered 11, after V lost 5 bases and J lost 5 bases. As DNA, the CDR3 is TGTGCCAGCAGCCCCCCGGGGACAGGGGTTGGATATGGCTACACCTTC. Its protein is CASSPPGTGVGYGYTF.

V and J are TRBV6-2 or TRBV6-3 and TRBJ2-1; the match to TRBD1 covers 7 bases. The CDR3 covers 16 residues. Germline V lookup: CDR1 MNHEY, CDR2 SVGEGT. Trimming at V came to 0 bases and at J to 4 bases, leaving 6 bases not matched to a gene. The CDR3 nucleotides read TGTGCCAGCAGTTACTCGAAGGCAGGGGGATACAATGAGCAGTTCTTC. It encodes CASSYSKAGGYNEQFF.